The 6 T cell receptor beta chains given below trace back to one sample, sequenced in a study of human T cells and chemical hapten exposure. In TCRdb, the RACE reads were re-called with MiXCR into one record per CDR3 protein. The table lists approximately 95,000 distinct CDR3 sequences, over 10% of them singletons. The time point was: patch test 2, 6 weeks after DPC sensitization. Documented treatment: therapeutic diphenylcyclopropenone sensitization with weekly scalp DPC. Sequencing was performed on whole blood, taken in connection with sensitization to the hapten diphenylcyclopropenone (DPC). The receptors originated from a woman aged 35 to 49 with alopecia areata. Some clones in this sample may be carry-over from other donors' samples.

The chain carries TRBV19 and TRBJ1-4, with D possibly TRBD1 on 5 matching bases. Per germline, CDR1 LNHDA and CDR2 SQIVND (reference sequence). The germline V and J ends were trimmed by 7 bases and 5 bases, with 14 bases remaining between them. The CDR3 contains 14 residues. CDR3 region: CASTLGLWNEKLFF. CDR3 DNA: TGTGCCAGTACCCTGGGACTGTGGAATGAAAAACTGTTTTTT.

About this clonotype: A single base separates this from a much larger clone, so it may be a read error. The V gene is TRBV19, the J gene TRBJ2-2; no clear D. CDR1 is LNHDA and CDR2 is SQIVND in the germline V gene (reference sequence). The CDR3 is made up of 16 amino acids. The CDR3 nucleotides read TGTGCCAGTAGTATAGGCGGACGGACGAACACCGAGGAGCTGTTTTTT. Its translation is CASSIGGRTNTEELFF.

This clonotype was detected many times. This chain connects TRBV4-2 to TRBJ2-7; 7 bases align to TRBD2. This CDR3 is built from 13 residues. The V and J ends lost 5 bases and 4 bases, in that order; junction bases with no gene match: 5. CDR1 is LGHNA, CDR2 YNFKEQ, per germline. CDR3 loop: CASSTRLAYEQYF. For the CDR3, the DNA is TGTGCCAGCAGCACCCGACTAGCATACGAGCAGTACTTC.

The CDR3 nucleotides are TGCAGCGTTGTCCCCGACAGCTGGGAGACCCAGTACTTC. It yields the protein CSVVPDSWETQYF. The chain uses TRBV29-1 and TRBJ2-5; tentatively, D is TRBD1 (5 bases). CDR3 length: 13 amino acids. Looked up from germline, CDR1 is SQVTM and CDR2 is ANQGSEA. Trimming removed 4 bases from V and 5 bases from J, with 14 bases in between.

Ten or more counts support this clonotype. The V and J genes are TRBV3-1 and TRBJ2-5, with 11 bases identical to TRBD2. The germline V gene encodes CDR1 LGHDT and CDR2 YNNKEL (reference sequence). V was pared by 2 bases and J by 0 bases, with 2 bases of the junction left unmatched. The CDR3 totals 16 residues. The CDR3: CASSQLLAGDQETQYF. The CDR3 DNA follows: TGTGCCAGCAGCCAACTACTAGCGGGGGACCAAGAGACCCAGTACTTC.

The chain has TRBV20-1 and TRBJ2-1; 7 nucleotides align to TRBD2. From germline, CDR1 is DFQATT and CDR2 SNEGSKA (reference sequence). This CDR3 contains 14 residues. V was clipped by 0 bases and J by 6 bases; unmatched bases: 5. This CDR3 is CSARDYASGNEQFF. CDR3 sequence (DNA): TGCAGTGCTAGAGACTATGCTAGCGGCAATGAGCAGTTCTTC.